Shown below are 2 T cell receptor beta chains from a single sample sequenced in a study of blood T cell repertoires in COVID-19. Assay: immunoSEQ multiplex PCR; the TCRdb copy retains only in-frame clones and omits some. The sample yields 250,000 to 400,000 clones, approximately 87% seen once. The material sequenced was peripheral blood. These receptors originate from a woman in her 30s with COVID-19, enrolled during active disease.

There are a few counts of this clone. This sequence joins TRBV7-3 and TRBJ2-7; possibly TRBD2 for D (6 bases). V shed 3 bases and J shed 6 bases, with 12 bases lying between them. Germline CDR1 reads SGHTA; CDR2 reads FQGTGA. CDR3 length: 13 amino acids. CDR3 DNA: TGTGCCAGCAGCTTGGGGACTTTGGGCGAGCAGTACTTC. Translated, it gives CASSLGTLGEQYF.

Only a few counts were recorded for this clone. CDR3 protein: CASSPSSGKNTGELFF. The CDR3, as DNA: TGTGCCAGCAGCCCTTCTAGCGGGAAAAACACCGGGGAGCTGTTTTTT. The chain recombines TRBV7-3 with TRBJ2-2, with 9 bases that match TRBD2. From germline, CDR1 is SGHTA and CDR2 FQGTGA. This CDR3 is built from 16 residues. V trimming: 5 bases; J trimming: 2 bases; junction bases outside the gene matches: 6. The full variable domain, with the rest looked up from reference TRBV7-3 and TRBJ2-2, is GAGVSQTPSNKVTEKGKYVELRCDPISGHTALYWYRQSLGQGPEFLIYFQGTGAADDSGLPNDRFFAVRPEGSVSTLKIQRTERGDSAVYLCASSPSSGKNTGELFFGEGSRLTVL.